The 26 T cell receptor beta chains below come from one sample, sequenced in a study of blood T cells in healthy people across ages. Sample-barcoded 5' priming and a J-beta primer mix drove a second PCR of roughly 6 to 12 cycles. TCRdb fed the 5' RACE reads into MiXCR, producing one record per CDR3 protein. The sample contains about 1.1 million distinct CDR3 sequences, roughly two fifths of which appear only once. The specimen was blood. These receptors were collected from a man in his late teens or twenties in good health.

The rearrangement joins TRBV6-2 or TRBV6-3 to TRBJ2-5; perhaps TRBD2 as D (6 bases). From germline, CDR1 is MNHEY and CDR2 SVGEGT. The V end was cut by 8 bases, the J end by 11 bases, with 27 bases between. The CDR3 totals 15 residues. DNA of the CDR3: TGTGCCAGCGGAGGGTGGCGGGGTCGTGTGAATGAGCAGTACTTC. Protein product: CASGGWRGRVNEQYF.

The chain is built from TRBV7-2 and TRBJ2-1; possible D gene TRBD1, 7 bases. The V and J ends lost 6 bases and 7 bases respectively, with 16 bases between them. Per germline, CDR1 SGHTA and CDR2 FQGNSA. This CDR3 is built from 14 residues. The CDR3 loop is CASSRGGGWNEQFF. Here the CDR3 DNA reads TGTGCCAGCAGTCGAGGAGGGGGCTGGAATGAGCAGTTCTTC.

The chain is built from TRBV27 and TRBJ2-1, with D maybe TRBD2 (5 bases). CDR3 length equals 15 residues. The V gene's germline CDR1 is MNHEY and CDR2 SMNVEV (reference sequence). V shed 2 bases and J shed 8 bases, with 16 bases lying between them. CDR3 residues: CASSLGSAGPYEQFF. CDR3 DNA: TGTGCCAGCAGTTTAGGATCGGCGGGCCCCTATGAGCAGTTCTTC.

V is TRBV2 and J is TRBJ1-4; no definite D call. There are 15 residues in the CDR3. Germline V gives CDR1 SNHLY, CDR2 FYNNEI. V dropped 3 bases and J dropped 8 bases, with 16 bases sitting between them. The CDR3 spells CASSDPGVSREKLFF. Written as DNA, the CDR3 is TGTGCCAGCAGTGATCCTGGGGTGTCACGAGAAAAACTGTTTTTT.

V and J are TRBV7-9 and TRBJ1-4; weak D call: TRBD1 (5 bases). This CDR3 contains 13 residues. V lost 3 bases, J lost 10 bases, and 12 bases lay in between. Germline values: CDR1 SEHNR, CDR2 FQNEAQ (reference sequence). CDR3 loop: CASSFGQGGKLFF. The CDR3 DNA follows: TGTGCCAGCAGCTTCGGCCAGGGAGGAAAACTGTTTTTT.

The table lists this clonotype with a few counts. The chain recombines TRBV5-1 with TRBJ1-5; D unclear. CDR3 length: 13 residues. The germline V gene encodes CDR1 SGHRS and CDR2 YFSETQ. V lost 4 bases and J 7 bases, leaving 12 bases between the germline ends. CDR3 DNA sequence: TGCGCCAGCAGCAGAATGAGCGGACAGCCCCAGCATTTT. Its translation: CASSRMSGQPQHF.

This clonotype was detected ten times or more. The J gene is TRBJ2-7, the V gene TRBV29-1, with D possibly matching TRBD1 (6 bases). In germline, CDR1 is SQVTM, CDR2 ANQGSEA. The CDR3 is 13 amino acids. Trimming took 4 bases from V and 4 from J, leaving 14 bases between them. The CDR3 DNA follows: TGCAGCGTTGGCTCCAGGGGAGTTTACGAGCAGTACTTC. It codes for CSVGSRGVYEQYF.

The sample holds a few counts of this clonotype. The chain joins TRBV6-1 to TRBJ1-2; TRBD1 might be the D (5 bases). Germline CDR1 MNHNS, CDR2 SASEGT. The V and J ends lost 0 bases and 0 bases respectively, with 11 bases between them. The CDR3 length is 16 residues. For the CDR3, the DNA is TGTGCCAGCAGTGAAGCCAAGACAGACCCTAACTATGGCTACACCTTC. Its translation: CASSEAKTDPNYGYTF.

In this sample, this clonotype turned up a few times. The chain is built from TRBV11-2 and TRBJ1-1; the D gene is possibly TRBD1 (6 bases). The CDR3 is 18 residues long. The germline V gene has CDR1 SGHAT and CDR2 FQNNGV. V shed 4 bases and J shed 0 bases, with 21 bases lying between them. The CDR3 sequence: CASSSLAPRGVMNTEAFF. DNA of the CDR3: TGTGCCAGCAGCTCACTAGCCCCAAGGGGGGTCATGAACACTGAAGCTTTCTTT. Supplemented by reference TRBV11-2 and TRBJ1-1, the full variable domain reads EAGVAQSPRYKIIEKRQSVAFWCNPISGHATLYWYQQILGQGPKLLIQFQNNGVVDDSQLPKDRFSAERLKGVDSTLKIQPAKLEDSAVYLCASSSLAPRGVMNTEAFFGQGTRLTVV.

This chain joins TRBV3-1 and TRBJ2-3; D gene uncertain. From germline, CDR1 is LGHDT and CDR2 YNNKEL (reference sequence). The CDR3 length is 14 residues. Trimming pared 1 base from V and 2 bases from J, leaving 7 bases between. The CDR3 DNA follows: TGTGCCAGCAGCCAAGGAGCAGCCACAGATACGCAGTATTTT. Amino acid sequence: CASSQGAATDTQYF.

The rearrangement links TRBV11-2 to TRBJ2-1, with D tentatively TRBD1 or TRBD2 (5 bases each). This CDR3 comprises 14 residues. The V gene's germline CDR1 is SGHAT and CDR2 FQNNGV. Trimming left V 1 base short and J 9 bases short, with 13 bases between. CDR3 in DNA: TGTGCCAGCAGCTTAGGCCCCGGGGCTGGTGAGCAGTTCTTC. Its protein is CASSLGPGAGEQFF.

The rearrangement links TRBV12-3 or TRBV12-4 to TRBJ1-2; D is possibly TRBD1 (5 bases). V was shortened by 2 bases and J by 6 bases, with 13 bases between the two germline ends. This CDR3 contains 14 residues. CDR3 nucleotide sequence: TGTGCCAGCAGTTTACCGGACACAGGCGATGGCTACACCTTC. Encoded protein: CASSLPDTGDGYTF.

The genes are TRBV20-1 and TRBJ1-4; TRBD1 matches at 7 bases. In germline, CDR1 is DFQATT, CDR2 SNEGSKA (reference sequence). The CDR3 loop spans 15 amino acids. The junction had 11 bases not matched to a gene; V was cut back by 2 bases and J by 8 bases. The CDR3 loop reads CSARRSRGDREKLFF. The DNA for the CDR3 is TGCAGTGCTAGAAGGAGCAGGGGGGATCGAGAAAAACTGTTTTTT.

This clonotype was seen more than once but under ten times. The chain couples TRBV4-3 to TRBJ2-1, with D possibly being TRBD1 or TRBD2 (5 bases each). The ends were cut back, 0 bases at V and 4 bases at J, with 16 bases in the middle. The CDR3 totals 17 residues. CDR1 and CDR2 (germline): LGHNA, YSLEER. CDR3 amino acids: CASSQDLMGVRYNEQFF. In nucleotides, the CDR3 is TGCGCCAGCAGCCAAGATCTAATGGGGGTAAGATACAATGAGCAGTTCTTC.

This clonotype was seen at least ten times. V gene TRBV12-3 or TRBV12-4 combines with J gene TRBJ2-3; D is uncertain. This CDR3 is 12 amino acids long. Trimming stripped 3 bases from V and 5 bases from J, with 6 bases between. CDR3 DNA: TGTGCCAGCAGTTTTAGGGTAGATACGCAGTATTTT. It codes for CASSFRVDTQYF.

The chain carries TRBV2 and TRBJ2-7; possibly TRBD2 for D (5 bases). With 6 bases removed from V and 3 bases from J, the gap between germline ends came to 9 bases. Germline CDR1 SNHLY, CDR2 FYNNEI. The CDR3 has 12 residues. The CDR3 DNA sequence: TGTGCCAGCAGGGACTTAGACTACGAGCAGTACTTC. Its protein is CASRDLDYEQYF.

This rearrangement joins TRBV20-1 to TRBJ1-6; perhaps TRBD1 as D (6 bases). This CDR3 region has 17 residues. V dropped 0 bases and J dropped 2 bases, with 14 bases sitting between them. The germline gives CDR1 DFQATT, CDR2 SNEGSKA (reference sequence). The CDR3 bases are TGCAGTGCTAGAGATCAGTGGGGGGCCGCCTATAATTCACCCCTCCACTTT. The encoded protein is CSARDQWGAAYNSPLHF.

This clonotype was counted a single time. A much more abundant neighbour one base away suggests this may be a read error. The chain has TRBV20-1 and TRBJ1-2, with D possibly being TRBD1 (5 bases). CDR3 length: 12 amino acids. CDR1 and CDR2 from the germline V gene are DFQATT and SNEGSKA (reference sequence). CDR3 nucleotides: TGCACCACTGATCCGGGGGACTATGGCTACACCTTC. Protein product: CTTDPGDYGYTF.

There are a few counts of this clonotype. This may arise from a read error, as a much more abundant clone is one base away. The J gene is TRBJ2-5, the V gene TRBV7-8; no firm D call. Germline loops: CDR1 SGHVS, CDR2 FQNEAQ. CDR3 length: 12 residues. The V end was cut by 2 bases, the J end by 11 bases, with 12 bases between. Here the CDR3 reads CASSLNGNEQYF. The CDR3 DNA follows: TGTGCCAGCAGCTTAAATGGGAATGAGCAGTACTTC.

The count of this clonotype is one. The chain links TRBV29-1 to TRBJ1-5; D call uncertain. V lost 4 bases to trimming and J lost 0 bases, with 7 bases between them. Germline V gene data show CDR1 as SQVTM and CDR2 as ANQGSEA. The CDR3 covers 13 residues. CDR3 protein: CSVVGHSNQPQHF. CDR3 DNA: TGCAGCGTTGTAGGGCATAGCAATCAGCCCCAGCATTTT.

J is TRBJ2-5 and V is TRBV11-2, with D perhaps matching TRBD1 or TRBD2 (5 bases each). CDR3 size: 14 residues. V was trimmed by 0 bases and J by 5 bases, leaving 10 bases between them. Germline CDR1 SGHAT, CDR2 FQNNGV. Here the CDR3 reads CASSLDGACETQYF. The CDR3 DNA is TGTGCCAGCAGCTTAGACGGGGCGTGTGAGACCCAGTACTTC.

This rearrangement joins TRBV2 to TRBJ2-5; D is unclear. Germline lookup yields CDR1 SNHLY and CDR2 FYNNEI. This CDR3 contains 12 residues. V dropped 3 bases and J dropped 6 bases, with 8 bases sitting between them. CDR3 DNA sequence: TGTGCCAGCAGTGAGGGGTTCCAGACCCAGTACTTC. This sequence encodes CASSEGFQTQYF. The full variable domain, rest sourced from reference TRBV2 and TRBJ2-5, is EPEVTQTPSHQVTQMGQEVILRCVPISNHLYFYWYRQILGQKVEFLVSFYNNEISEKSEIFDDQFSVERPDGSNFTLKIRSTKLEDSAMYFCASSEGFQTQYFGPGTRLLVL.

In the case of this clonotype: A much larger clone lies one base from this, so it may be a read error. This chain uses TRBV12-3 or TRBV12-4 with TRBJ2-5; D unclear. V lost 6 bases, J lost 5 bases, and 7 bases lay in between. The CDR3 covers 11 residues. In DNA form, the CDR3 reads TGTGCCAGCAGGCAACATGAGACCCAGTACTTC. This codes for CASRQHETQYF.

This rearrangement joins TRBV2 to TRBJ1-6; D uncertain. Trimming pared 7 bases from V and 6 bases from J, leaving 10 bases between. This CDR3 spans 13 amino acids. The germline V gene encodes CDR1 SNHLY and CDR2 FYNNEI. CDR3 sequence (DNA): TGTGCCAGCACGGTGGCAGCTAATTCACCCCTCCACTTT. Translating it yields CASTVAANSPLHF.

The gene calls are TRBV30 and TRBJ2-1; 7 bases line up with TRBD2. The CDR3 has 14 amino acids. The junction had 2 bases not matched to a gene; V was cut back by 1 base and J by 2 bases. The germline V gene has CDR1 GTSNPN and CDR2 SVGIG (reference sequence). The CDR3 DNA reads as TGTGCCTGGAGTGGGGAGGGTGCCTACAATGAGCAGTTCTTC. Protein product: CAWSGEGAYNEQFF.

This clonotype occurred a few times. The V call is TRBV12-3 or TRBV12-4, the J call TRBJ1-1, with D unresolved. V was cut by 7 bases and J by 3 bases, with 15 bases left in between. The CDR3 has 14 amino acids. DNA of the CDR3: TGTGCCAGCACTTTTGCAAGCGGGGACACTGAAGCTTTCTTT. The encoded protein is CASTFASGDTEAFF.